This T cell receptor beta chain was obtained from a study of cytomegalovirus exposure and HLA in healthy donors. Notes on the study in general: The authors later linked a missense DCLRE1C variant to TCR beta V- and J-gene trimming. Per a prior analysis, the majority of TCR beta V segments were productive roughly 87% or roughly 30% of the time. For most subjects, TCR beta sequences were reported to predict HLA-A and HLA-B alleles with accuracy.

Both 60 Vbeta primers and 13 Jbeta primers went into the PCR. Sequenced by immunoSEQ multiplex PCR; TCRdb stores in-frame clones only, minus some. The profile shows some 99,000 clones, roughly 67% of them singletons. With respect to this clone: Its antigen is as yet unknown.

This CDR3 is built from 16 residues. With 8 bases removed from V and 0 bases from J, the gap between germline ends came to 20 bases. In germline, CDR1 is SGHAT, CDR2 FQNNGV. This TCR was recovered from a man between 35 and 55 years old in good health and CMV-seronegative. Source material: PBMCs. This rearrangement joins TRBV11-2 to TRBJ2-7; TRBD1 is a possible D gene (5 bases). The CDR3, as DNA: TGTGCCAGCCGTCCAGGGTGGGGCAGACTCTCCTACGAGCAGTACTTC. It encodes CASRPGWGRLSYEQYF.